The 8 T cell receptor beta chains below were found in one sample sequenced in a study of T cell changes during pregnancy in multiple sclerosis. Repertoires were generated with immunoSEQ multiplex PCR, while TCRdb's copy carries only in-frame clones and drops some. The table shows about 69,000 clones, with around 94% occurring only once. Sequencing used peripheral blood, obtained in the third trimester of pregnancy. These receptors all stem from a female donor in good health, enrolled as a control in a pregnancy study.

The chain combines TRBV5-1 with TRBJ2-3; TRBD2 matches 14 bases. The germline V gene encodes CDR1 SGHRS and CDR2 YFSETQ. The CDR3 spans 15 residues. J lost 5 bases, V lost 3 bases, and 2 bases had no gene match. This chain's CDR3 is CASSYGTSGGDTQYF. The CDR3 bases are TGCGCCAGCAGCTACGGGACTAGCGGGGGAGATACGCAGTATTTT.

The chain links TRBV2 to TRBJ1-1; tentative D call: TRBD1 (6 bases). Germline CDR1 and CDR2: SNHLY and FYNNEI. This CDR3 region has 12 residues. V dropped 9 bases and J dropped 6 bases, with 14 bases sitting between them. CDR3 region: CARGGLGAEAFF. The CDR3 DNA follows: TGTGCCAGGGGGGGGCTAGGGGCTGAAGCTTTCTTT.

The CDR3 coding sequence is TGTGCCAGCTCACTGCGGGGGGCGACAGATACGCAGTATTTT. It specifies CASSLRGATDTQYF. This chain links TRBV18 with TRBJ2-3; TRBD2 matches at 8 bases. Germline assignment: CDR1 KGHSH and CDR2 LQKENI. With 4 bases clipped from V and 3 bases from J, the junction kept 3 bases outside the gene matches. The CDR3 covers 14 residues.

The chain links TRBV5-5 to TRBJ1-2, with D hard to call. The germline V gene has CDR1 SGHKS and CDR2 YYEKEE (reference sequence). V was clipped by 2 bases and J by 4 bases, with 6 bases between them. This CDR3 has 12 amino acids. The CDR3 region has the DNA TGTGCCAGCAGCTTACAGCTCTATGGCTACACCTTC. Protein product: CASSLQLYGYTF.

The genes are TRBV5-1 and TRBJ2-1; D is undetermined. The CDR3 totals 11 residues. CDR1 and CDR2 from the germline V gene are SGHRS and YFSETQ. Trimming took off 2 bases at V and 9 bases at J, with 6 bases between the two ends. DNA of the CDR3: TGCGCCAGCAGCTTAGAGGCTGAGCAGTTCTTC. Its translation is CASSLEAEQFF.

The chain couples TRBV28 to TRBJ2-2; no reliable D call. The CDR3 runs to 11 residues. V lost 6 bases and J lost 6, with 5 bases in between. Germline V gene data show CDR1 as MDHEN and CDR2 as SYDVKM. The CDR3 protein is CASRAPGELFF. DNA of the CDR3: TGTGCCAGCAGGGCCCCCGGGGAGCTGTTTTTT.

This sequence joins TRBV30 and TRBJ1-5; D might be TRBD1 (5 bases). CDR1 is GTSNPN, CDR2 SVGIG, per germline (reference sequence). V was cut by 7 bases and J by 3 bases, with 13 bases left in between. The CDR3 contains 13 residues. CDR3 sequence (DNA): TGTGCCTTGAATGGGGGGGACAATCAGCCCCAGCATTTT. Translation gives CALNGGDNQPQHF.

This chain joins TRBV7-9 and TRBJ2-3; 9 bases align to TRBD2. Germline trimming cut 1 base from V and 4 bases from J; bases unmatched to any gene: 6. CDR1 is SEHNR and CDR2 is FQNEAQ in the germline V gene (reference sequence). This CDR3 contains 16 residues. For the CDR3, the DNA is TGTGCCAGCAGCTTAGGCCTAGCGGGGAGTCCAGATACGCAGTATTTT. Its translation is CASSLGLAGSPDTQYF.